This TCR beta chain stems from a study of control samples from healthy donors and cancer patients. Sequencing used immunoSEQ multiplex PCR; TCRdb keeps in-frame clones, though not all of them. The sample consists of some 140,000 clones, roughly 94% of them appearing once. The CDR3 runs to 13 residues. The V gene's germline CDR1 is SEHNR and CDR2 FQNEAQ (reference sequence). Trimming took off 1 base at V and 3 bases at J, with 7 bases between the two ends. The sequence came from a man in his 60s with colorectal cancer. The chain combines TRBV7-9 with TRBJ2-7, with D tentatively TRBD1 (5 bases). Input material: PBMCs. The CDR3 protein is CASSLEGNYEQYF. CDR3 nucleotides: TGTGCCAGCAGCTTAGAGGGGAACTACGAGCAGTACTTC.